This entry features one TCR beta chain sequence. Its specificity is unknown. The length of the CDR3 is 14 residues. The V and J ends lost 0 bases and 10 bases respectively, with 12 bases between them. The germline V gene encodes CDR1 MNHEY and CDR2 SVGAGI. The data were obtained in a study of T cells in tumors after PD-1 blockade. Study-level information: Mean per blood sample: 113,528 templates (about 24,000-280,000), around 34,000 unique clonotypes. Study outcomes and limitations: Peripheral recruitment is suggested, as some novel exhausted tumor clones were in pre-treatment blood.

Here immunoSEQ multiplex PCR was the method, and the copy in TCRdb shows in-frame clones only, minus some. Among some 60,000 clones, about four fifths were seen once, and the ten largest hold 13%. The chain carries TRBV6-5 and TRBJ1-4; D uncertain. The sequencing used PBMCs, collected before anti-PD-1 treatment. The sequence came from a human donor with basal cell carcinoma. CDR3 sequence (DNA): TGTGCCAGCAGTTACTCGATGGTGGAGGTAAAACTGTTTTTT. This codes for CASSYSMVEVKLFF.